The 11 T cell receptor beta chains listed next were all sequenced from one sample in a study of T cell responses to AZD1222 COVID-19 vaccine. Profiled with immunoSEQ multiplex PCR; TCRdb holds only in-frame clones, not every one. The sample contains roughly 150,000 clones, around 93% of which appear only once. This sample comprised peripheral blood, obtained on day 0 of AZD1222 vaccination. These receptors came from an adult in good health.

This clone was seen just once. The rearrangement uses TRBV7-9 and TRBJ1-4, with D possibly being TRBD1 (5 bases). Germline V gene sequence: CDR1 SEHNR, CDR2 FQNEAQ (reference sequence). Trimming removed 2 bases from V and 5 bases from J, with 9 bases in between. The CDR3 is made up of 14 amino acids. CDR3 nucleotide sequence: TGTGCCAGCAGCTTACCAGGGCAGAATGAAAAACTGTTTTTT. Its translation is CASSLPGQNEKLFF. Together with reference TRBV7-9 and TRBJ1-4, the CDR3 gives the full variable domain: DTGVSQNPRHKITKRGQNVTFRCDPISEHNRLYWYRQTLGQGPEFLTYFQNEAQLEKSRLLSDRFSAERPKGSFSTLEIQRTEQGDSAMYLCASSLPGQNEKLFFGSGTQLSVL.

The V gene is TRBV7-3, the J gene TRBJ1-3, with a tentative D call TRBD1 (5 bases). Trimming pared 1 base from V and 2 bases from J, leaving 9 bases between. CDR3 size: 15 residues. Germline-derived CDR1 and CDR2 are SGHTA and FQGTGA. The chain's CDR3 is CASSLNGGAGNTIYF. CDR3 coding DNA: TGTGCCAGCAGCTTAAATGGGGGGGCTGGAAACACCATATATTTT.

The chain recombines TRBV12-3 or TRBV12-4 with TRBJ1-5; D not certain. Between the trimmed V and J ends, which lost 3 bases and 9 bases, there was a span of 12 bases. The CDR3 totals 13 residues. CDR3 amino acids: CASSLAYLGPQHF. CDR3 DNA: TGTGCCAGCAGTTTGGCCTATCTAGGGCCCCAGCATTTT.

The chain carries TRBV28 and TRBJ2-7; D may be TRBD1 (5 bases). V lost 6 bases and J lost 3, with 15 bases in between. Germline CDR1 is MDHEN and CDR2 is SYDVKM. This CDR3 region has 14 residues. CDR3 in amino acids: CASRLRQKNYEQYF. The CDR3 bases are TGTGCCAGCAGACTACGACAGAAAAACTACGAGCAGTACTTC. The complete variable domain, with remaining parts taken from reference TRBV28 and TRBJ2-7, reads DVKVTQSSRYLVKRTGEKVFLECVQDMDHENMFWYRQDPGLGLRLIYFSYDVKMKEKGDIPEGYSVSREKKERFSLILESASTNQTSMYLCASRLRQKNYEQYFGPGTRLTVT.

The chain has TRBV3-1 (or the pseudogene TRBV3-2) and TRBJ2-1; a weak D match, TRBD1 (6 bases). The V gene's germline CDR1 is LGHDT and CDR2 YNNKEL (reference sequence). V lost 2 bases and J lost 10, with 18 bases in between. The CDR3 consists of 15 residues. CDR3 protein: CASSQLKGGAFEQFF. The CDR3 DNA reads as TGTGCCAGCAGCCAATTAAAAGGGGGAGCTTTCGAGCAGTTCTTC.

The V and J genes are TRBV30 and TRBJ1-2, with D tentatively TRBD1 (5 bases). V dropped 2 bases and J dropped 8 bases, with 18 bases sitting between them. Germline-derived CDR1 and CDR2 are GTSNPN and SVGIG (reference sequence). CDR3 length: 14 amino acids. The CDR3 protein is CAWSFTDGGVGYTF. DNA for the CDR3: TGTGCCTGGAGTTTCACGGACGGAGGGGTAGGCTACACCTTC.

The CDR3 DNA sequence: TGTGCCAGCAGTATGACAGGGGTAATCTACGAGCAGTACTTC. Amino acid sequence: CASSMTGVIYEQYF. V is TRBV27 and J is TRBJ2-7; TRBD1 agrees at 8 bases. J gave up 3 bases and V 5 bases, and 6 bases lay outside the gene matches. Germline loops: CDR1 MNHEY, CDR2 SMNVEV (reference sequence). This CDR3 contains 14 residues.

V gene TRBV2 combines with J gene TRBJ2-2; D remains unclear. Germline V gives CDR1 SNHLY, CDR2 FYNNEI. Trimming left V 4 bases short and J 5 bases short, with 5 bases between. The CDR3 sequence is 12 residues long. This CDR3 is CASSVGTGELFF. Here the CDR3 DNA reads TGTGCCAGCAGTGTAGGGACCGGGGAGCTGTTTTTT.

The chain combines TRBV11-3 with TRBJ2-6; D is uncertain. V was pared by 1 base and J by 0 bases, with 16 bases between. Germline V gives CDR1 SGHNT, CDR2 YENEEA. The CDR3 has 19 residues. For the CDR3, the DNA is TGTGCCAGCAGCTTAGGATCGGTATTCGGAGACTCTGGGGCCAACGTCCTGACTTTC. As protein: CASSLGSVFGDSGANVLTF.

Notes on this clone: Different DNA sequences within this sample yield the same CDR3. The rearrangement links TRBV6-1 to TRBJ2-7; the D is unclear. The CDR3 length is 12 residues. CDR1 MNHNS and CDR2 SASEGT come from the germline V gene. Trimming left V 2 bases short and J 4 bases short, with 6 bases between. CDR3 nucleotide sequence: TGTGCCAGCAGTGAACAATTGTACGAGCAGTACTTC. It yields the protein CASSEQLYEQYF.

This sequence joins TRBV28 and TRBJ2-7, with D perhaps matching TRBD2 (6 bases). This CDR3 comprises 12 residues. The germline V gene encodes CDR1 MDHEN and CDR2 SYDVKM. The V end was cut by 7 bases, the J end by 6 bases, with 13 bases between. CDR3 sequence (DNA): TGTGCCAGCACCACGGAGGGTTTCGAGCAGTACTTC. Its protein is CASTTEGFEQYF.